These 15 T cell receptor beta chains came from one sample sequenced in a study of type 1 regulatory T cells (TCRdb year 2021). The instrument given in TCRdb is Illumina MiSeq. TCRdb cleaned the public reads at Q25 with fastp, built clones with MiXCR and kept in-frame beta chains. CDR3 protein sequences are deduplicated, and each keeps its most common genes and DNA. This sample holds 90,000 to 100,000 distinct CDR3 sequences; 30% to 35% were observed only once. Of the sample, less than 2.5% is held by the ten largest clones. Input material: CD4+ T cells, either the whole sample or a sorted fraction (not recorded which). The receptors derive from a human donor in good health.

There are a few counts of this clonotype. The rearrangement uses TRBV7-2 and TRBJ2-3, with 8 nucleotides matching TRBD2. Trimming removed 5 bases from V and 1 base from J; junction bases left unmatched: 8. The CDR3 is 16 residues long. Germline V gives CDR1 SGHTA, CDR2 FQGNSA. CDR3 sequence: CASSPRLAGRTDTQYF. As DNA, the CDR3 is TGTGCCAGCAGCCCCCGTCTAGCGGGCCGCACAGATACGCAGTATTTT.

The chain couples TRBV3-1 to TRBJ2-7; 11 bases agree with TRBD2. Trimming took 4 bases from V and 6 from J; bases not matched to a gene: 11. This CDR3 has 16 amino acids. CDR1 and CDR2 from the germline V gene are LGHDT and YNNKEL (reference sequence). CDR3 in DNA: TGTGCCAGCAGCCGAACACTAGCGGGAGTAAAGGTCGAGCAGTACTTC. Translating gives CASSRTLAGVKVEQYF.

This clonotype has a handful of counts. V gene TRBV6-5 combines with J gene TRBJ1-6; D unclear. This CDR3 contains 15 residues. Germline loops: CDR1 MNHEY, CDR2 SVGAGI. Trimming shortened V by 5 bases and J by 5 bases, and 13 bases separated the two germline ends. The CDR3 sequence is CASSLRTPDNSPLHF. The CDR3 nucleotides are TGTGCCAGCAGTCTGAGGACGCCAGATAATTCACCCCTCCACTTT.

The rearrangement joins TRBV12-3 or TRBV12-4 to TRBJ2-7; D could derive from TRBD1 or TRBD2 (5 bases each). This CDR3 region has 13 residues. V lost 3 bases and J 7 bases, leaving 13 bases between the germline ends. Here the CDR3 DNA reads TGTGCCAGCAGTTTTTCGGGGCGAGGAGAGCAGTACTTC. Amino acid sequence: CASSFSGRGEQYF.

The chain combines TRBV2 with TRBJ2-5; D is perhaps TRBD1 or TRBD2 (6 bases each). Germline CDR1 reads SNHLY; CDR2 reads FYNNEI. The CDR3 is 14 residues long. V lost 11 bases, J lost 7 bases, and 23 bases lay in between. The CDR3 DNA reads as TGTGCCGGCGGTCGAGACCGGGGGCGGGGGACCCAGTACTTC. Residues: CAGGRDRGRGTQYF.

Here the CDR3 reads CSAPGTGEEKLFF. The CDR3 region has the DNA TGCAGTGCCCCCGGGACAGGGGAGGAAAAACTGTTTTTT. V is TRBV20-1 and J is TRBJ1-4; 10 nucleotides agree with TRBD1. J lost 8 bases, V lost 6 bases, and 6 bases had no gene match. This CDR3 contains 13 residues. Germline V gives CDR1 DFQATT, CDR2 SNEGSKA (reference sequence).

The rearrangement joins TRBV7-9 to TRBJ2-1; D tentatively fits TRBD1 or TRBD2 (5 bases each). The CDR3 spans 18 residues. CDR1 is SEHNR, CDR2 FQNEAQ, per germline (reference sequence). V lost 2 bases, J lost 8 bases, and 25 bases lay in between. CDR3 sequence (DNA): TGTGCCAGCAGCTTACCTTTCCTTCGGGGACGGATTAGAGATGAGCAGTTCTTC. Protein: CASSLPFLRGRIRDEQFF.

This CDR3 reads CASSRAAGGSHTKETQYF. CDR3 coding DNA: TGCGCCAGCAGCCGCGCGGCGGGAGGGAGCCATACAAAAGAGACCCAGTACTTC. The rearrangement joins TRBV5-1 to TRBJ2-5, with 9 nucleotides matching TRBD2. Germline lookup yields CDR1 SGHRS and CDR2 YFSETQ. Trimming removed 4 bases from V and 3 bases from J; junction bases left unmatched: 16. The CDR3 runs 18 residues.

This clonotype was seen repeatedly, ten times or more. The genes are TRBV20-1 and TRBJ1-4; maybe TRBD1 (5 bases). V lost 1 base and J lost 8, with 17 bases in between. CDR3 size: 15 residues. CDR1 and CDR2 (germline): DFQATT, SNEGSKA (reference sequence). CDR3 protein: CSARAPVGPGEKLFF. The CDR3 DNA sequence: TGCAGTGCTAGAGCCCCGGTGGGGCCGGGGGAAAAACTGTTTTTT.

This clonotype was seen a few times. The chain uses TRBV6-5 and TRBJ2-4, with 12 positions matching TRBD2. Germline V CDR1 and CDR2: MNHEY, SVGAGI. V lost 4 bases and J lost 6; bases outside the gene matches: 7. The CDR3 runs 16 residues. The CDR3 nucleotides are TGTGCCAGCAGTTCCCGGTCTAGCGGGAGGGCAAACATTCAGTACTTC. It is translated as CASSSRSSGRANIQYF.

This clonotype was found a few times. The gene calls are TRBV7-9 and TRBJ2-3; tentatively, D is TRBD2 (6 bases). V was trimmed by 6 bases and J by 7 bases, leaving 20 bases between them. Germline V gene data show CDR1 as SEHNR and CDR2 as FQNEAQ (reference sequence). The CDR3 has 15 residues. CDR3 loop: CASSLLSGVGYTQYF. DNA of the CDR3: TGTGCCAGCAGTTTATTATCGGGAGTGGGATATACGCAGTATTTT.

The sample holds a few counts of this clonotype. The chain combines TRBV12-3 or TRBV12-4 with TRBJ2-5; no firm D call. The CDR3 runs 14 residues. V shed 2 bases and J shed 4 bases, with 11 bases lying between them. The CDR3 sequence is CASSLTPSTETQYF. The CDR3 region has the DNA TGTGCCAGCAGTTTAACTCCCAGCACAGAGACCCAGTACTTC.

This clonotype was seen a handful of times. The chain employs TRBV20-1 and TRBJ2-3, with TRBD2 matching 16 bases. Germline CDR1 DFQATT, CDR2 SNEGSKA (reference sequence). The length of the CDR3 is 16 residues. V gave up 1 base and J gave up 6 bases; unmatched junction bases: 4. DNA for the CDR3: TGCAGTGCTAGAGCCGGGACTAGCGGGAGGGGGGATACGCAGTATTTT. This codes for CSARAGTSGRGDTQYF.

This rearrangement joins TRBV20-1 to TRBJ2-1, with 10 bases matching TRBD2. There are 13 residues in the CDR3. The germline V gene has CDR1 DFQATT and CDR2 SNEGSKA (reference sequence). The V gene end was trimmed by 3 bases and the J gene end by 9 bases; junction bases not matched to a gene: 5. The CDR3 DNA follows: TGCAGTGCTAGTATACTAGCGGGATTTGAGCAGTTCTTC. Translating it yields CSASILAGFEQFF.

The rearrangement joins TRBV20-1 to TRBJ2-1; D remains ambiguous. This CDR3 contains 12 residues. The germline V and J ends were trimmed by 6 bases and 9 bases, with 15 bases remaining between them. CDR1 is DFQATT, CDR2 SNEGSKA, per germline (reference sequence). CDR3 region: CSANGATGEQFF. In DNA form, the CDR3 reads TGCAGTGCAAACGGTGCTACGGGTGAGCAGTTCTTC.